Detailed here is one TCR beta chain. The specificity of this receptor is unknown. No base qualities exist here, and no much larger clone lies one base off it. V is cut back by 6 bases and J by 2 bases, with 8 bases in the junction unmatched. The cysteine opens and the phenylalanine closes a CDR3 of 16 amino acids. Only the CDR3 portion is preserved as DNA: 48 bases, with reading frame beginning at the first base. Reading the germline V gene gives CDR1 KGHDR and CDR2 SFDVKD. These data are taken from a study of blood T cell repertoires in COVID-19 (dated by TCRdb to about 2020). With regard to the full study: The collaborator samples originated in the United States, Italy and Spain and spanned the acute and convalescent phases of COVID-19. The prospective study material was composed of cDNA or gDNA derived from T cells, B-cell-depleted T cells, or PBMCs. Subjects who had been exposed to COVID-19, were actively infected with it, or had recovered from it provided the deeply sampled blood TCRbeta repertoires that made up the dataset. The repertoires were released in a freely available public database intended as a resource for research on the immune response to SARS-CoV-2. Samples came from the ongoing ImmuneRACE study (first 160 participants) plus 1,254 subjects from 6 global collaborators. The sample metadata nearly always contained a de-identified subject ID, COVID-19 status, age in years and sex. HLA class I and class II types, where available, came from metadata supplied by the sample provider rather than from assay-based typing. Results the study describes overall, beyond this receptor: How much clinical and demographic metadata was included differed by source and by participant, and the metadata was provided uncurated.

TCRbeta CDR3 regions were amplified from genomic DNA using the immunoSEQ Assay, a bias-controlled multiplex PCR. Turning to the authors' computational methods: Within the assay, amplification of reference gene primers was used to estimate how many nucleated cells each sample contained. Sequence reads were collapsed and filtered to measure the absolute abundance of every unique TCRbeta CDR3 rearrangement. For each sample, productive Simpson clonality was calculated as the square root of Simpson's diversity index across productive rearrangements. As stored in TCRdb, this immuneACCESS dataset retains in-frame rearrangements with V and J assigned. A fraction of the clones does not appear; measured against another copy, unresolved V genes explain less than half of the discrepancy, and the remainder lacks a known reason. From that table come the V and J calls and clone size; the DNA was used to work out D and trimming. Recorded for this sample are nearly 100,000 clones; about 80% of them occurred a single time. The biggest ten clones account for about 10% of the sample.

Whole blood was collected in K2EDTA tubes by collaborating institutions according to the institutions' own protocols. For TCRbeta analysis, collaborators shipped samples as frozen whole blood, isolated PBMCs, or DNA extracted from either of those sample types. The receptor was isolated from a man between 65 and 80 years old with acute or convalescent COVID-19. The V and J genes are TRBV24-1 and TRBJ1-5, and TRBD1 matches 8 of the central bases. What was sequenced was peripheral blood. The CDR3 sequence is CATSRPGGYCNQPQHF. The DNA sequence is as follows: TGTGCCACCAGTAGACCAGGGGGCTATTGCAATCAGCCCCAGCATTTT.